This T cell receptor beta chain originates from a study of CD8+ T cells in alopecia areata. The junction had 14 bases not matched to a gene; V was cut back by 5 bases and J by 7 bases. The CDR3 has 16 amino acids. Germline V gives CDR1 SGHVS, CDR2 FQNEAQ. After isolation, RNA underwent reverse transcription to generate cDNA as the sequencing template. Clones were sequenced by immunoSEQ multiplex PCR, and TCRdb holds only the in-frame ones, with some missing. Of some 100,000 clones in the sample, roughly 46% were seen once. Documented treatment: oral pan-JAK inhibitor, 5-10 mg twice daily. J is TRBJ2-7 and V is TRBV7-8, with 10 positions matching TRBD2. This sequence originates from a human donor with alopecia areata. The sample consisted of CD8+ T cells sorted from blood, taken at week 24, from a patient treated with tofacitinib. The CDR3 sequence: CASSDPRAGGPWEQYF. CDR3 nucleotide sequence: TGTGCCAGCAGCGACCCAAGAGCGGGAGGGCCATGGGAGCAGTACTTC.